The 27 T cell receptor beta chains reported below all come from one sample, sequenced in a study of shared clonotypes between healthy human individuals. Sequenced by immunoSEQ multiplex PCR; TCRdb stores in-frame clones only, minus some. The top ten clones hold more than 10% of a sample with about 500,000 clones, 70% to 80% of them seen once. The sequencing sample was made of PBMCs. These receptors all stem from a woman between 35 and 50 years old in good health. Some clones in this sample may be carry-over from other donors' samples.

This clone came up a few times. The chain carries TRBV30 and TRBJ1-2, with TRBD1 matching 9 bases. The CDR3 totals 13 residues. The ends lost 7 bases at V and 7 bases at J; junction bases unmatched: 10. Germline values: CDR1 GTSNPN, CDR2 SVGIG (reference sequence). As DNA, the CDR3 is TGTGCCTTACAGGGGGCGGCTATTCGTGGCTACACCTTC. Protein: CALQGAAIRGYTF.

This rearrangement joins TRBV6-5 to TRBJ2-3; maybe TRBD1 (6 bases). The CDR3 spans 15 residues. V was cut by 4 bases and J by 4 bases, with 15 bases left in between. CDR1 and CDR2 from the germline V gene are MNHEY and SVGAGI. CDR3 bases: TGTGCCAGCAGTTCCTTCAGGGGAAGCGCAGATACGCAGTATTTT. Its protein product is CASSSFRGSADTQYF.

The gene calls are TRBV28 and TRBJ2-1, with 14 bases identical to TRBD2. Per the germline V gene, CDR1 is MDHEN and CDR2 is SYDVKM. This CDR3 spans 15 amino acids. With 7 bases clipped from V and 8 bases from J, the junction kept 7 bases outside the gene matches. CDR3 protein: CASMLPGLAGDEQFF. The DNA of the CDR3 is TGTGCCAGCATGTTACCGGGACTAGCGGGGGATGAGCAGTTCTTC.

In the case of this clone: Additional DNA sequences in this sample encode the identical CDR3. This chain links TRBV6-1 with TRBJ1-2; unclear D gene. CDR3 size: 13 residues. The germline CDR1 and CDR2 sequences are MNHNS and SASEGT. The V end lost 0 bases, the J end lost 4 bases, and 6 bases lay between the germline ends. CDR3 amino acids: CASSEAGTYGYTF. CDR3 DNA: TGTGCCAGCAGTGAAGCAGGAACCTATGGCTACACCTTC.

V is TRBV15 and J is TRBJ2-7; 7 nucleotides agree with TRBD2. Germline V gene lookup returns CDR1 LNHNV and CDR2 YYDKDF (reference sequence). This CDR3 region has 16 residues. Trimming at V came to 0 bases and at J to 4 bases, leaving 9 bases not matched to a gene. The CDR3 bases are TGTGCCACCAGCAGAGAGGGGGGAGGGTCAGGGTACGAGCAGTACTTC. It encodes CATSREGGGSGYEQYF.

Note on this clone: This may arise from a read error, as a much more abundant clone is one base away. This specimen includes other DNA sequences encoding the same CDR3. The V gene is TRBV30, the J gene TRBJ2-7; D may be TRBD2 (5 bases). Trimming removed 5 bases from V and 4 bases from J, with 15 bases in between. The CDR3 contains 13 residues. CDR1 and CDR2 (germline): GTSNPN, SVGIG (reference sequence). CDR3 region: CAWGEGRDYEQYF. Here the CDR3 DNA reads TGTGCCTGGGGAGAGGGTAGGGATTACGAGCAGTACTTC.

As to this clone: Other DNA sequences in the same sample also yield this CDR3. The chain uses TRBV28 and TRBJ1-5; the D gene is possibly TRBD1 (6 bases). CDR1 is MDHEN, CDR2 SYDVKM, per germline. V was trimmed by 2 bases and J by 3 bases, leaving 8 bases between them. The CDR3 extends over 14 amino acids. The CDR3 loop is CASSLGGINQPQHF. CDR3 coding DNA: TGTGCCAGCAGTTTAGGGGGCATCAATCAGCCCCAGCATTTT. Variable domain in full (rest from reference TRBV28 and TRBJ1-5): DVKVTQSSRYLVKRTGEKVFLECVQDMDHENMFWYRQDPGLGLRLIYFSYDVKMKEKGDIPEGYSVSREKKERFSLILESASTNQTSMYLCASSLGGINQPQHFGDGTRLSIL.

This rearrangement joins TRBV14 to TRBJ2-1, with D perhaps matching TRBD1 (6 bases). The CDR3 sequence is 17 residues long. Germline V gives CDR1 SGHDN, CDR2 FVKESK. The V end lost 1 base, the J end lost 0 bases, and 13 bases lay between the germline ends. For the CDR3, the DNA is TGTGCCAGCAGCCAAGCAGGGGCCACAATCTCCTACAATGAGCAGTTCTTC. Translation: CASSQAGATISYNEQFF.

V and J are TRBV5-1 and TRBJ1-1, with D unresolved. The CDR3 totals 14 residues. V lost 3 bases and J 2 bases, leaving 11 bases between the germline ends. From germline, CDR1 is SGHRS and CDR2 YFSETQ. The CDR3 is CASSSGEGNTEAFF. The CDR3 coding sequence is TGCGCCAGCAGCTCTGGGGAGGGAAACACTGAAGCTTTCTTT.

This rearrangement joins TRBV5-1 to TRBJ2-3; 7 bases are shared with TRBD1. Germline V gene data show CDR1 as SGHRS and CDR2 as YFSETQ. After removal of 0 bases from V and 8 bases from J, the junction contained 15 bases not matched to a gene. This CDR3 has 17 residues. As DNA, the CDR3 is TGCGCCAGCAGCTTGGCAGGGGGACAAAGGATGGGCGGTACGCAGTATTTT. Translating it yields CASSLAGGQRMGGTQYF.

Concerning this clone itself: With a far larger clone one base away, a read error is the likely cause. The rearrangement joins TRBV29-1 to TRBJ2-5; D remains ambiguous. This CDR3 contains 13 residues. Germline CDR1 and CDR2: SQVTM and ANQGSEA. Here the CDR3 reads CGVESHLGETQYF. The CDR3 DNA reads as TGCGGCGTTGAATCCCATTTAGGGGAGACCCAGTACTTC.

This clone was seen only a few times. The chain carries TRBV4-1 and TRBJ2-1; 11 positions agree with TRBD2. V shed 2 bases, J shed 5 bases, and the junction held 11 bases outside the gene matches. Germline CDR1 and CDR2: MGHRA and YSYEKL. CDR3 length: 18 amino acids. CDR3: CASSQLATSGIAHNEQFF. The CDR3 nucleotides are TGCGCCAGCAGCCAACTGGCGACTAGCGGGATAGCACACAATGAGCAGTTCTTC.

The V gene is TRBV4-2, the J gene TRBJ2-7; 7 nucleotides align to TRBD2. Germline V gene sequence: CDR1 LGHNA, CDR2 YNFKEQ. CDR3 length equals 16 residues. The V and J ends lost 1 base and 0 bases, in that order; junction bases with no gene match: 6. For the CDR3, the DNA is TGTGCCAGCAGCCAAGCCCCTAGCGGCAGCTCCTACGAGCAGTACTTC. It codes for CASSQAPSGSSYEQYF.

The rearrangement uses TRBV7-3 and TRBJ2-7; 10 nucleotides match TRBD1. Germline V CDR1 and CDR2: SGHTA, FQGTGA. The CDR3 loop spans 15 amino acids. V lost 6 bases and J lost 5; bases outside the gene matches: 10. CDR3 DNA: TGTGCCAGCAGTTCCACCGGGACAGGGGTTCACGAGCAGTACTTC. Translating it yields CASSSTGTGVHEQYF.

The chain couples TRBV18 to TRBJ2-1, with 12 bases matching TRBD2. Trimming cost V 1 base and J 7 bases; bases outside gene matches: 5. The CDR3 loop spans 16 amino acids. Germline CDR1 and CDR2: KGHSH and LQKENI. The CDR3 DNA follows: TGTGCCAGCTCACCACGCTCTAGCGGGAGGGAGAATGAGCAGTTCTTC. Its translation is CASSPRSSGRENEQFF.

V is TRBV29-1 and J is TRBJ1-1, with D unresolved. Germline V CDR1 and CDR2: SQVTM, ANQGSEA. The CDR3 is 12 residues long. V was clipped by 4 bases and J by 1 base, with 7 bases between them. In nucleotides, the CDR3 is TGCAGCGTTGGGGAGAGGAACACTGAAGCTTTCTTT. Translated: CSVGERNTEAFF.

This rearrangement joins TRBV4-2 to TRBJ2-7; possibly TRBD1 for D (6 bases). Germline CDR1 LGHNA, CDR2 YNFKEQ. This CDR3 contains 14 residues. Trimming stripped 5 bases from V and 6 bases from J, with 17 bases between. The DNA for the CDR3 is TGTGCCAGCAGCTTGGGGGCAGGGTTGGGCGAGCAGTACTTC. Its protein product is CASSLGAGLGEQYF.

The chain is built from TRBV19 and TRBJ2-1; a possible D gene is TRBD2 (6 bases). CDR3 length equals 13 residues. The ends were cut back, 5 bases at V and 12 bases at J, with 17 bases in the middle. Germline V gene data show CDR1 as LNHDA and CDR2 as SQIVND (reference sequence). The CDR3 DNA follows: TGTGCCAGTAGTGCGGGACTGGCGGGTGGGCAGTTCTTC. Its translation is CASSAGLAGGQFF. The full variable domain, in which reference TRBV19 and TRBJ2-1 provide the parts outside the CDR3, is DGGITQSPKYLFRKEGQNVTLSCEQNLNHDAMYWYRQDPGQGLRLIYYSQIVNDFQKGDIAEGYSVSREKKESFPLTVTSAQKNPTAFYLCASSAGLAGGQFFGPGTRLTVL.

In its sample, this clone was seen a few times. This chain joins TRBV5-1 and TRBJ1-5; D gene unclear. V was shortened by 0 bases and J by 4 bases, with 8 bases between the two germline ends. The CDR3 contains 14 residues. Germline V gene data show CDR1 as SGHRS and CDR2 as YFSETQ. The CDR3 coding sequence is TGCGCCAGCAGCTTGGACCCAGTGAATCAGCCCCAGCATTTT. Amino acid sequence: CASSLDPVNQPQHF. Looking up the rest from reference TRBV5-1 and TRBJ1-5 gives the full variable domain: KAGVTQTPRYLIKTRGQQVTLSCSPISGHRSVSWYQQTPGQGLQFLFEYFSETQRNKGNFPGRFSGRQFSNSRSEMNVSTLELGDSALYLCASSLDPVNQPQHFGDGTRLSIL.

This clone appeared a single time. V and J are TRBV7-2 and TRBJ2-1; 9 positions match TRBD1. This CDR3 region has 14 residues. Looked up from germline, CDR1 is SGHTA and CDR2 is FQGNSA. With 5 bases clipped from V and 4 bases from J, the junction kept 3 bases outside the gene matches. In DNA, the CDR3 is TGTGCCAGCAGCCTGACAGGGGGGTACAATGAGCAGTTCTTC. Its translation: CASSLTGGYNEQFF.

V and J are TRBV18 and TRBJ2-3, with a possible D match to TRBD1 (6 bases). The CDR3 totals 14 residues. V was clipped by 4 bases and J by 0 bases, with 8 bases between them. The germline V gene has CDR1 KGHSH and CDR2 LQKENI. CDR3 loop: CASSLTGSTDTQYF. DNA of the CDR3: TGTGCCAGCTCACTAACAGGGAGCACAGATACGCAGTATTTT.

The V call is TRBV11-2, the J call TRBJ2-5; 12 bases align to TRBD2. The J call may be incorrect, as the DNA end agrees better with TRBJ2-7. CDR3 length equals 18 residues. Germline values: CDR1 SGHAT, CDR2 FQNNGV. The CDR3 region is CASSLLAGGLGIHNEQYF. Here the CDR3 DNA reads TGTGCCAGCAGCTTACTAGCGGGAGGGCTCGGGATACACAACGAGCAGTACTTC.

This clone was observed a single time. A read error is possible here, since a much larger clone lies one base away. V and J are TRBV12-1 and TRBJ2-5; no DNA check was done on the table's D call, TRBD2. TRBV12-1 is deemed a pseudogene. This CDR3 spans 14 amino acids. The CDR3 region is CASSWPGVQGTQYF. CDR3 coding DNA: TGTGCCAGCAGCTGGCCGGGAGTTCAAGGGACCCAGTACTTC.

The chain joins TRBV7-3 to TRBJ2-7; the match to TRBD2 covers 11 bases. Germline CDR1 is SGHTA and CDR2 is FQGTGA. J gave up 2 bases and V 2 bases, and 2 bases lay outside the gene matches. The CDR3 covers 15 residues. The CDR3 protein is CASSLGLAGPYEQYF. CDR3 nucleotides: TGTGCCAGCAGCTTAGGACTAGCGGGTCCCTACGAGCAGTACTTC.

The chain recombines TRBV7-2 with TRBJ2-7, with D unclear. Trimming stripped 2 bases from V and 4 bases from J, with 12 bases between. The CDR3 runs to 14 residues. CDR1 is SGHTA, CDR2 FQGNSA, per germline. This CDR3 is CASSLSRVRYEQYF. CDR3 coding DNA: TGTGCCAGCAGCTTATCCCGGGTGCGATACGAGCAGTACTTC.

The rearrangement links TRBV18 to TRBJ2-5; TRBD1 matches at 9 bases. The junction had 6 bases not matched to a gene; V was cut back by 6 bases and J by 1 base. Looked up from germline, CDR1 is KGHSH and CDR2 is LQKENI. This CDR3 region has 15 residues. The CDR3 protein is CASSPGQGPQETQYF. DNA for the CDR3: TGTGCCAGCTCTCCGGGACAGGGTCCCCAAGAGACCCAGTACTTC.

This clone has only one observation. A junction end diverges from the germline sequence, so it may reflect a read error. The rearrangement uses TRBV30 and TRBJ2-7, with a possible D match to TRBD1 (5 bases). In germline, CDR1 is GTSNPN, CDR2 SVGIG (reference sequence). This CDR3 is built from 11 residues. This CDR3 is CAWSAGGRVNF. The CDR3 coding sequence is TGTGCCTGGAGTGCAGGTGGCAGGGTGAACTTC.